The 13 T cell receptor beta chains reported below all come from one sample, sequenced in a study of beta chain features in type 1 diabetes (dated by TCRdb to the late 2010s). Libraries were prepared through the immunoSEQ multiplex PCR assay. All of the isolated RNA was reverse transcribed with the High Capacity cDNA Reverse Transcription Kit, so expressed TCRB transcripts were sequenced. The table was pulled from immuneACCESS by TCRdb, which kept in-frame rearrangements only. Such tables lose some clones; where checked, under half of the loss comes from unresolved V genes, and the rest has no known cause. Counted in this sample were 860,000 or so clones; 15% to 20% of them appeared once. About 0.025% of the sample lies in the top ten. What was sequenced was naive CD4+ T cells from blood. This specimen's cell subset or site label, per the study, means: true naive CD4+ T cells. The receptor source for this set is a woman aged 18-35 years in good health.

The chain uses TRBV2 and TRBJ2-7, with 8 bases aligning to TRBD2. The CDR3 has 14 amino acids. Germline CDR1 and CDR2: SNHLY and FYNNEI. V was pared by 4 bases and J by 2 bases, with 4 bases of the junction left unmatched. The CDR3 bases are TGTGCCAGCAGTGTACTAGCGGAAACCTACGAGCAGTACTTC. Amino acid sequence: CASSVLAETYEQYF.

The V gene is TRBV10-2, the J gene TRBJ2-1; D is ambiguous. The CDR3 length is 13 residues. CDR1 WSHSY and CDR2 SAAADI come from the germline V gene. The V gene lost 8 bases and the J gene lost 4 bases, with 12 bases spanning the gap. The CDR3 DNA is TGCGCCAGCGCCTCAGAAGGGTACAATGAGCAGTTCTTC. Its translation: CASASEGYNEQFF.

This clone was seen only a few times. The CDR3 region has the DNA TGTGCCAGCAGTTTAGCTAGGACTAGCGGGATCACCTACGAGCAGTACTTC. This translates into CASSLARTSGITYEQYF. The chain combines TRBV27 with TRBJ2-7, with 12 bases that match TRBD2. The CDR3 contains 17 residues. Germline CDR1 and CDR2: MNHEY and SMNVEV (reference sequence). The ends lost 2 bases at V and 2 bases at J; junction bases unmatched: 7.

This clone showed up just a few times. This chain joins TRBV7-2 and TRBJ2-7; D may be TRBD1 or TRBD2 (6 bases each). CDR3 size: 17 residues. Trimming removed 1 base from V and 0 bases from J, with 16 bases in between. The germline gives CDR1 SGHTA, CDR2 FQGNSA. The CDR3 sequence: CASSLVGGGEDSYEQYF. The CDR3 nucleotides read TGTGCCAGCAGCTTAGTAGGGGGTGGGGAGGACTCCTACGAGCAGTACTTC.

This clone has only a few counts. The rearrangement uses TRBV2 and TRBJ2-1; either TRBD1 or TRBD2 may fit D (5 bases each). This CDR3 comprises 16 residues. The V and J ends lost 4 bases and 0 bases respectively, with 13 bases between them. CDR1 SNHLY and CDR2 FYNNEI come from the germline V gene. The CDR3 DNA is TGTGCCAGCAGTGTGGGACCTACGAGCTCCTACAATGAGCAGTTCTTC. Its protein product is CASSVGPTSSYNEQFF.

There are a few counts of this clone. The chain links TRBV6-6 to TRBJ2-3; 9 nucleotides agree with TRBD2. This CDR3 region has 16 residues. Germline CDR1 and CDR2: MNHNY and SVGAGI (reference sequence). The junction had 3 bases not matched to a gene; V was cut back by 0 bases and J by 2 bases. The CDR3 region has the DNA TGTGCCAGCAGTTACTCTAGCGGGAGTCCCACAGATACGCAGTATTTT. It codes for CASSYSSGSPTDTQYF.

This clone was found a few times. This chain joins TRBV28 and TRBJ2-7; D unresolved. Deletions cut 6 bases from V and 4 bases from J, with 13 bases between. Germline V gene data show CDR1 as MDHEN and CDR2 as SYDVKM. The CDR3 loop spans 13 amino acids. CDR3 coding DNA: TGTGCCAGCAGCCCAAGCGCCCTTTACGAGCAGTACTTC. Amino acids: CASSPSALYEQYF.

This clone was detected a few times. The chain links TRBV10-3 to TRBJ1-3, with TRBD1 matching 7 bases. Trimming at V came to 3 bases and at J to 3 bases, leaving 5 bases not matched to a gene. Germline loops: CDR1 ENHRY, CDR2 SYGVKD. The CDR3 has 15 amino acids. The CDR3: CAISEVTGVGNTIYF. CDR3 in DNA: TGTGCCATCAGTGAAGTCACAGGGGTTGGAAACACCATATATTTT.

The V gene is TRBV4-3, the J gene TRBJ2-1; D possibly uses TRBD1 or TRBD2 (5 bases each). Germline CDR1 reads LGHNA; CDR2 reads YSLEER. There are 17 residues in the CDR3. The V gene lost 1 base and the J gene lost 4 bases, with 17 bases spanning the gap. For the CDR3, the DNA is TGCGCCAGCAGCCAAGCTCGGGGCACTAGAAGTTACAATGAGCAGTTCTTC. As protein: CASSQARGTRSYNEQFF.

Notes on this clone: Its ends do not fully match the called genes, so a read error is possible. This chain links TRBV2 with TRBJ2-5; no clear D. Germline V gene sequence: CDR1 SNHLY, CDR2 FYNNEI. This CDR3 region has 13 residues. CDR3 amino acids: CASSPRFQDTQYF. In nucleotides, the CDR3 is TGTGCCAGCAGTCCCCGCTTCCAAGATACCCAGTACTTC.

This clone was seen more than once but under ten times. The rearrangement links TRBV4-2 to TRBJ2-1; D uncertain. The CDR3 spans 14 residues. Trimming took 4 bases from V and 7 from J, leaving 14 bases between them. Looked up from germline, CDR1 is LGHNA and CDR2 is YNFKEQ. CDR3: CASSPPVPENEQFF. In DNA, the CDR3 is TGTGCCAGCAGCCCCCCGGTCCCAGAAAATGAGCAGTTCTTC.

This chain joins TRBV18 and TRBJ1-2, with 11 nucleotides matching TRBD1. The CDR3 runs 15 residues. Germline V lookup: CDR1 KGHSH, CDR2 LQKENI. Trimming removed 3 bases from V and 7 bases from J; junction bases left unmatched: 7. The CDR3 sequence: CASSPGTGGIRGYTF. DNA of the CDR3: TGTGCCAGCTCACCCGGGACAGGGGGAATTCGTGGCTACACCTTC.

The chain links TRBV21-1 to TRBJ2-7; TRBD2 was called by the table and not checked on the DNA. TRBV21-1 is a pseudogene segment. The CDR3 is 14 amino acids. The CDR3 protein is CASSKESYPYEQYF. The DNA of the CDR3 is TGTGCCAGCAGCAAAGAAAGCTATCCCTACGAGCAGTACTTC.